The 29 T cell receptor beta chains below were found in one sample sequenced in a study of a mutant IDH1 vaccine in newly diagnosed glioma. This table comes from immunoSEQ multiplex PCR, and its TCRdb copy is limited to in-frame clones, with some not included. The profile covers under 65,000 clones, with roughly 80% appearing a single time and 15% to 25% taken by the ten largest. Time point described: baseline, week 1 (first vaccination visit). Noted treatment: pre-vaccination baseline after standard-of-care therapy. The material sequenced was PBMCs, taken from a glioma patient treated with radiotherapy, temozolomide or both. The source is a man between 18 and 35 years old with glioma.

The chain employs TRBV6-1 and TRBJ2-1, with TRBD2 identical over 7 bases. J gave up 4 bases and V 9 bases, and 3 bases lay outside the gene matches. The CDR3 has 12 residues. Germline loops: CDR1 MNHNS, CDR2 SASEGT. The CDR3: CASLGGYNEQFF. In DNA form, the CDR3 reads TGTGCCAGTTTGGGAGGGTACAATGAGCAGTTCTTC.

The chain carries TRBV6-6 and TRBJ2-5; no firm D call. The CDR3 extends over 14 amino acids. In germline, CDR1 is MNHNY, CDR2 SVGAGI (reference sequence). Trimming cost V 7 bases and J 2 bases, with 14 bases left between them. CDR3 sequence reads: CASKPGVFQETQYF. CDR3 coding DNA: TGTGCCAGCAAGCCAGGCGTTTTTCAAGAGACCCAGTACTTC.

As DNA, the CDR3 is TGCGCCAGCAGCCAAGATTGGGGGGTTACCGGGGAGCTGTTTTTT. Translating gives CASSQDWGVTGELFF. V usage is TRBV4-3 and J usage is TRBJ2-2; a weak D match, TRBD2 (6 bases). The V end was cut by 0 bases, the J end by 5 bases, with 10 bases between. Germline V gene sequence: CDR1 LGHNA, CDR2 YSLEER. CDR3 length: 15 residues.

This chain connects TRBV7-9 to TRBJ1-1; TRBD1 aligns across 10 bases. Trimming removed 4 bases from V and 6 bases from J; junction bases left unmatched: 5. The germline gives CDR1 SEHNR, CDR2 FQNEAQ (reference sequence). This CDR3 region has 14 residues. The CDR3 here is CASSSTGGSAEAFF. The CDR3 nucleotides read TGTGCCAGCAGCTCGACAGGGGGCAGCGCTGAAGCTTTCTTT. The variable domain in full, with the rest retrieved from reference TRBV7-9 and TRBJ1-1, is DTGVSQNPRHKITKRGQNVTFRCDPISEHNRLYWYRQTLGQGPEFLTYFQNEAQLEKSRLLSDRFSAERPKGSFSTLEIQRTEQGDSAMYLCASSSTGGSAEAFFGQGTRLTVV.

There are a few counts of this clone. V gene TRBV7-3 combines with J gene TRBJ2-3; 8 bases align to TRBD1. V lost 5 bases, J lost 6 bases, and 10 bases stayed unmatched. The CDR3 covers 15 residues. CDR1 and CDR2 (germline): SGHTA, FQGTGA. The CDR3 loop is CASSPTTGVPDTQYF. Here the CDR3 DNA reads TGTGCCAGCAGCCCGACGACAGGGGTACCGGATACGCAGTATTTT.

The chain couples TRBV2 to TRBJ1-4; D is possibly TRBD1 (5 bases). The CDR3 length is 19 residues. The V end was cut by 0 bases, the J end by 3 bases, with 20 bases between. The germline V gene has CDR1 SNHLY and CDR2 FYNNEI. In DNA form, the CDR3 reads TGTGCCAGCAGTGAAGCGCTGAGTGTCAGGGTCGGGGCTAATGAAAAACTGTTTTTT. Translation: CASSEALSVRVGANEKLFF.

This sequence joins TRBV7-9 and TRBJ1-1; the D is unclear. This CDR3 has 15 amino acids. V was trimmed by 6 bases and J by 1 base, leaving 15 bases between them. CDR1 is SEHNR, CDR2 FQNEAQ, per germline (reference sequence). The CDR3 protein is CASRPPAGRNTEAFF. The CDR3 DNA is TGTGCCAGCAGGCCGCCGGCCGGGAGGAACACTGAAGCTTTCTTT.

This chain uses TRBV4-3 with TRBJ2-1, with D perhaps matching TRBD2 (5 bases). Trimming stripped 0 bases from V and 9 bases from J, with 21 bases between. This CDR3 contains 17 residues. Germline V gene lookup returns CDR1 LGHNA and CDR2 YSLEER. The CDR3 nucleotides read TGCGCCAGCAGCCAAGATTTGACTATCGGGCCCTACGGTGAGCAGTTCTTC. Amino acid sequence: CASSQDLTIGPYGEQFF.

This clone has more than one count but fewer than ten. This sequence joins TRBV6-5 and TRBJ2-6, with TRBD2 as a possible D gene (5 bases). The CDR3 length is 15 residues. Germline lookup yields CDR1 MNHEY and CDR2 SVGAGI. V was trimmed by 5 bases and J by 2 bases, leaving 10 bases between them. The CDR3 bases are TGTGCCAGCAGTGCGACCGGGACTGGGGCCAACGTCCTGACTTTC. Amino acid sequence: CASSATGTGANVLTF.

V and J are TRBV30 and TRBJ2-7, with D possibly being TRBD1 (5 bases). Germline V gives CDR1 GTSNPN, CDR2 SVGIG (reference sequence). CDR3 length equals 15 residues. V lost 1 base to trimming and J lost 5 bases, with 18 bases between them. Here the CDR3 DNA reads TGTGCCTGGAGTGACAGGCGCTACGATTGGGACGAGCAGTACTTC. Translated: CAWSDRRYDWDEQYF.

The chain uses TRBV21-1 and TRBJ1-2; TRBD1, the table's D call, was not compared with the DNA. TRBV21-1 is noted as a pseudogene. The CDR3 consists of 14 residues. This CDR3 reads CASSFLLGERGYTF. The CDR3 bases are TGTGCCAGCAGCTTCTTGCTGGGCGAACGGGGCTACACCTTC.

CDR3 nucleotide sequence: TGTGCCATCAGTGATGACAATCCGGAGCCCCTTGAAGCTTTCTTT. Its protein product is CAISDDNPEPLEAFF. This chain connects TRBV10-3 to TRBJ1-1; D is ambiguous. Germline V CDR1 and CDR2: ENHRY, SYGVKD. The germline V and J ends were trimmed by 3 bases and 7 bases, with 18 bases remaining between them. There are 15 residues in the CDR3.

This chain links TRBV6-5 with TRBJ2-7; a weak D match, TRBD1 (5 bases). Germline V gene sequence: CDR1 MNHEY, CDR2 SVGAGI. Between the trimmed V and J ends, which lost 0 bases and 3 bases, there was a span of 9 bases. The length of the CDR3 is 14 residues. This chain's CDR3 is CASSYSGQFYEQYF. CDR3 nucleotides: TGTGCCAGCAGTTACTCGGGGCAATTCTACGAGCAGTACTTC.

The V and J genes are TRBV7-9 and TRBJ1-5; D ambiguous. V gave up 4 bases and J gave up 4 bases, with 8 bases separating them. CDR3 length: 13 residues. Germline CDR1 reads SEHNR; CDR2 reads FQNEAQ (reference sequence). Here the CDR3 reads CASSSDGNQPQHF. CDR3 in DNA: TGTGCCAGCAGCTCGGACGGTAATCAGCCCCAGCATTTT.

In this sample, this clone turned up once. The chain is built from TRBV10-3 and TRBJ2-2, with 10 bases that match TRBD1. The CDR3 totals 17 residues. The V gene end was trimmed by 8 bases and the J gene end by 7 bases; junction bases not matched to a gene: 16. Germline V gives CDR1 ENHRY, CDR2 SYGVKD. The CDR3 loop reads CAIGASGTGATGGELFF. CDR3 nucleotides: TGTGCCATCGGGGCCTCCGGGACAGGGGCCACCGGCGGGGAGCTGTTTTTT.

The J gene is TRBJ1-1, the V gene TRBV18; no reliable D call. This CDR3 has 13 residues. Per germline, CDR1 KGHSH and CDR2 LQKENI. V lost 6 bases to trimming and J lost 4 bases, with 12 bases between them. CDR3 coding DNA: TGTGCCAGCTCCCCTAGTAGCCGCACTGAAGCTTTCTTT. Encoded protein: CASSPSSRTEAFF.

The chain combines TRBV15 with TRBJ1-1, with 11 positions matching TRBD1. From germline, CDR1 is LNHNV and CDR2 YYDKDF (reference sequence). This CDR3 is 15 amino acids long. J gave up 4 bases and V 3 bases, and 4 bases lay outside the gene matches. The CDR3 DNA is TGTGCCACCAGCAGGCGGACAGGGGGCGGCACTGAAGCTTTCTTT. Translated, it gives CATSRRTGGGTEAFF.

The chain couples TRBV6-5 to TRBJ2-7; D call uncertain. The CDR3 has 13 residues. Germline CDR1 reads MNHEY; CDR2 reads SVGAGI. Trimming cost V 2 bases and J 7 bases, with 12 bases left between them. The DNA of the CDR3 is TGTGCCAGCAGTTACGTCCTTTCTACGGAGCAGTACTTC. The encoded protein is CASSYVLSTEQYF.

This chain uses TRBV5-6 with TRBJ2-7, with TRBD1 matching over 8 bases. V dropped 4 bases and J dropped 3; count of bases not matched to a gene: 12. The CDR3 extends over 16 amino acids. CDR1 is SGHDT, CDR2 YYEEEE, per germline. Written as DNA, the CDR3 is TGTGCCAGCAGCCGGTCAGGGGGCGTGGGTAGCTACGAGCAGTACTTC. Protein: CASSRSGGVGSYEQYF.

This clone has only a few counts. The CDR3 bases are TGTGCCAGCACGGATAGTGAGAGCAATCAGCCCCAGCATTTT. It yields the protein CASTDSESNQPQHF. The rearrangement links TRBV28 to TRBJ1-5, with D hard to call. The ends were cut back, 7 bases at V and 1 base at J, with 11 bases in the middle. CDR1 and CDR2 from the germline V gene are MDHEN and SYDVKM. The length of the CDR3 is 14 residues. Full variable domain (outside the CDR3, taken from reference TRBV28 and TRBJ1-5): DVKVTQSSRYLVKRTGEKVFLECVQDMDHENMFWYRQDPGLGLRLIYFSYDVKMKEKGDIPEGYSVSREKKERFSLILESASTNQTSMYLCASTDSESNQPQHFGDGTRLSIL.

V is TRBV4-2 and J is TRBJ2-2, with unresolved D. Germline V gives CDR1 LGHNA, CDR2 YNFKEQ. CDR3 length: 15 amino acids. Trimming took 2 bases from V and 3 from J, leaving 10 bases between them. The CDR3 protein is CASSQRKTDTGELFF. Here the CDR3 DNA reads TGTGCCAGCAGCCAACGTAAAACGGACACCGGGGAGCTGTTTTTT.

The gene calls are TRBV30 and TRBJ1-3, with D uncertain. Between the trimmed V and J ends, which lost 4 bases and 0 bases, there was a span of 16 bases. CDR3 length: 16 amino acids. Germline-derived CDR1 and CDR2 are GTSNPN and SVGIG (reference sequence). The CDR3 spells CAWNPLGSFSGNTIYF. Written as DNA, the CDR3 is TGTGCCTGGAACCCTCTGGGGTCTTTCTCTGGAAACACCATATATTTT.

In its sample, this clone was seen once. The CDR3 loop is CASSQTAGVNNEQYF. The CDR3 DNA follows: TGTGCCAGCAGCCAGACAGCGGGAGTTAACAACGAGCAGTACTTC. The rearrangement uses TRBV5-4 and TRBJ2-7; 8 nucleotides line up with TRBD2. V lost 4 bases and J lost 5; bases outside the gene matches: 11. Germline CDR1 reads SGHNT; CDR2 reads YYREEE (reference sequence). The CDR3 length is 15 residues. Based on the CDR3 plus reference TRBV5-4 and TRBJ2-7, the full variable domain is ETGVTQSPTHLIKTRGQQVTLRCSSQSGHNTVSWYQQALGQGPQFIFQYYREEENGRGNFPPRFSGLQFPNYSSELNVNALELDDSALYLCASSQTAGVNNEQYFGPGTRLTVT.

This chain links TRBV19 with TRBJ1-2, with D unclear. Germline CDR1 is LNHDA and CDR2 is SQIVND (reference sequence). V lost 7 bases and J 4 bases, leaving 10 bases between the germline ends. The CDR3 consists of 12 residues. CDR3 in DNA: TGTGCCAGTACCGAGGACGGCTATGGCTACACCTTC. It specifies CASTEDGYGYTF.

The V gene is TRBV10-3, the J gene TRBJ2-7; possibly TRBD2 for D (5 bases). This CDR3 has 14 amino acids. Germline V lookup: CDR1 ENHRY, CDR2 SYGVKD. V lost 3 bases and J 2 bases, leaving 11 bases between the germline ends. Here the CDR3 DNA reads TGTGCCATCAGTGAATGGGGAGAGCCCTACGAGCAGTACTTC. Translating it yields CAISEWGEPYEQYF.

This clone is a singleton in its sample. This chain links TRBV5-1 with TRBJ2-7; no firm D call. Germline lookup yields CDR1 SGHRS and CDR2 YFSETQ. The CDR3 consists of 16 residues. The V and J ends lost 4 bases and 3 bases respectively, with 20 bases between them. DNA for the CDR3: TGCGCCAGCAGCCCCGGGCCCGACACCGGGTACTACGAGCAGTACTTC. This codes for CASSPGPDTGYYEQYF.

The J gene is TRBJ1-1, the V gene TRBV6-5, with D perhaps matching TRBD1 (5 bases). Germline lookup yields CDR1 MNHEY and CDR2 SVGAGI. This CDR3 region has 14 residues. Deletions cut 0 bases from V and 4 bases from J, with 9 bases between. CDR3 in DNA: TGTGCCAGCAGTTACTCTGTCGGGGGCACTGAAGCTTTCTTT. Translated: CASSYSVGGTEAFF.

The chain uses TRBV5-4 and TRBJ2-2; 9 bases match TRBD1. Germline V gives CDR1 SGHNT, CDR2 YYREEE (reference sequence). V was pared by 2 bases and J by 5 bases, with 4 bases of the junction left unmatched. The CDR3 sequence is 15 residues long. Here the CDR3 DNA reads TGTGCCAGCAGCTTCCGGGACAGGGTAACCGGGGAGCTGTTTTTT. Protein: CASSFRDRVTGELFF.

The chain carries TRBV29-1 and TRBJ2-2; no clear D gene. Germline-derived CDR1 and CDR2 are SQVTM and ANQGSEA. The CDR3 loop spans 11 amino acids. Trimming stripped 3 bases from V and 5 bases from J, with 4 bases between. CDR3 nucleotide sequence: TGCAGCGTTGAGGCGACCGGGGAGCTGTTTTTT. It specifies CSVEATGELFF.